One sample yielded the 32 T cell receptor beta chains listed below, sequenced in a study of blood T cell repertoires in COVID-19 (dated by TCRdb to 2019 to 2021). Library preparation used the immunoSEQ multiplex PCR assay. Entries here come from immuneACCESS through TCRdb and include only in-frame sequences with V and J called. Some clones fail to appear in such tables; in the studies checked, an unresolved V gene covers under half of the shortfall, and the cause of the remainder is unknown. The sample contains some 62,000 clones, approximately 88% of them found a single time. The leading ten clones occupy approximately 5% of the sample. The sequenced material came from peripheral blood. The receptor source for this set is a human donor in a cohort sampled during active COVID-19.

This CDR3 is CASSWQGTGNQPQHF. CDR3 coding DNA: TGTGCCAGCAGCTGGCAGGGTACGGGCAATCAGCCCCAGCATTTT. This chain joins TRBV7-8 and TRBJ1-5; weak D call: TRBD1 (5 bases). The germline CDR1 and CDR2 sequences are SGHVS and FQNEAQ. The CDR3 sequence is 15 residues long. V dropped 4 bases and J dropped 2 bases, with 12 bases sitting between them.

The chain uses TRBV10-3 and TRBJ2-5; the match to TRBD2 covers 8 bases. Germline-derived CDR1 and CDR2 are ENHRY and SYGVKD. This CDR3 has 17 residues. V gave up 2 bases and J gave up 5 bases; unmatched junction bases: 13. CDR3 bases: TGTGCCATCAGTGAGCGGGGGGGTGGCTTTGTCGAGGAGACCCAGTACTTC. This gives the protein CAISERGGGFVEETQYF.

The V and J genes are TRBV11-2 and TRBJ2-7; 7 bases agree with TRBD1. The CDR3 loop spans 15 amino acids. Trimming removed 4 bases from V and 2 bases from J; junction bases left unmatched: 8. In germline, CDR1 is SGHAT, CDR2 FQNNGV. CDR3 nucleotide sequence: TGTGCCAGCAGCTCGCCCCCGACAGGGACCTACGAGCAGTACTTC. It codes for CASSSPPTGTYEQYF.

The chain has TRBV19 and TRBJ1-5, with a possible D match to TRBD1 (6 bases). Deletions cut 4 bases from V and 1 base from J, with 11 bases between. The CDR3 totals 15 residues. Germline CDR1 LNHDA, CDR2 SQIVND (reference sequence). The CDR3 sequence: CASSNTGISNQPQHF. Here the CDR3 DNA reads TGTGCCAGTAGTAATACAGGGATCAGCAATCAGCCCCAGCATTTT.

A note on this clone: Other DNA sequences from this sample encode an identical CDR3 as well. This chain connects TRBV12-3 or TRBV12-4 to TRBJ1-3; the D is unclear. The CDR3 length is 12 residues. The V end lost 2 bases, the J end lost 4 bases, and 3 bases lay between the germline ends. The CDR3 loop is CASSLSGNTIYF. The CDR3 bases are TGTGCCAGCAGTTTATCAGGAAACACCATATATTTT.

The chain has TRBV27 and TRBJ2-2; 8 bases are a match to TRBD2. V dropped 4 bases and J dropped 4; count of bases not matched to a gene: 8. Germline CDR1 MNHEY, CDR2 SMNVEV (reference sequence). The length of the CDR3 is 16 residues. The CDR3 sequence is CASSYKAGEGTGELFF. The CDR3 DNA follows: TGTGCCAGCAGTTATAAAGCGGGAGAGGGCACCGGGGAGCTGTTTTTT.

The V and J genes are TRBV29-1 and TRBJ2-7, with TRBD2 matching over 11 bases. The CDR3 is 16 amino acids. Trimming removed 4 bases from V and 3 bases from J; junction bases left unmatched: 11. Germline V lookup: CDR1 SQVTM, CDR2 ANQGSEA. CDR3 in amino acids: CSVGTPKGTSGYEQYF. The CDR3 DNA reads TGCAGCGTTGGGACCCCGAAGGGGACTAGCGGCTACGAGCAGTACTTC.

The chain is built from TRBV29-1 and TRBJ1-1, with 8 bases that match TRBD1. Germline CDR1 reads SQVTM; CDR2 reads ANQGSEA. The CDR3 sequence is 14 residues long. Trimming took 5 bases from V and 4 from J; bases not matched to a gene: 9. The CDR3 is CSVFMGQVSTEAFF. CDR3 sequence (DNA): TGCAGCGTTTTCATGGGACAGGTGAGCACTGAAGCTTTCTTT.

The chain links TRBV6-6 to TRBJ2-5, with 10 positions matching TRBD1. The V gene end was trimmed by 2 bases and the J gene end by 4 bases; junction bases not matched to a gene: 7. This CDR3 has 16 amino acids. In germline, CDR1 is MNHNY, CDR2 SVGAGI (reference sequence). CDR3: CASSYRRDRGRETQYF. CDR3 bases: TGTGCCAGCAGTTACCGCCGGGACAGGGGACGAGAGACCCAGTACTTC.

The rearrangement joins TRBV6-5 to TRBJ2-1, with a possible D match to TRBD2 (6 bases). V shed 6 bases and J shed 0 bases, with 9 bases lying between them. The CDR3 is made up of 14 amino acids. Germline loops: CDR1 MNHEY, CDR2 SVGAGI. Written as DNA, the CDR3 is TGTGCCAGCAGGCGGGATCTCTCCTACAATGAGCAGTTCTTC. It yields the protein CASRRDLSYNEQFF.

The chain employs TRBV6-6 and TRBJ2-2; 7 bases fit TRBD1. This CDR3 is 16 amino acids long. Germline CDR1 and CDR2: MNHNY and SVGAGI (reference sequence). V was clipped by 3 bases and J by 0 bases; unmatched bases: 4. DNA of the CDR3: TGTGCCAGCAGTTATTCCGGGACAGCGAACACCGGGGAGCTGTTTTTT. It codes for CASSYSGTANTGELFF.

CDR3 nucleotides: TGTGCCAGCAGTCGGACAGGGAGCTACGAGCAGTACTTC. This sequence encodes CASSRTGSYEQYF. The V call is TRBV12-3 or TRBV12-4, the J call TRBJ2-7, with TRBD1 matching over 8 bases. The CDR3 totals 13 residues. V shed 5 bases and J 3 bases; nucleotides not matched to a gene: 3.

V usage is TRBV7-6 and J usage is TRBJ1-1; D unclear. This CDR3 contains 14 residues. Germline V gives CDR1 SGHVS, CDR2 FNYEAQ. V was pared by 5 bases and J by 0 bases, with 10 bases between. The CDR3 here is CASSPGSLNTEAFF. CDR3 in DNA: TGTGCCAGCAGCCCCGGGTCGCTGAACACTGAAGCTTTCTTT.

The rearrangement joins TRBV19 to TRBJ2-1; D gene unclear. Germline V gives CDR1 LNHDA, CDR2 SQIVND (reference sequence). The germline V and J ends were trimmed by 3 bases and 4 bases, with 10 bases remaining between them. The CDR3 runs to 14 residues. The CDR3: CASSIGVPYNEQFF. DNA for the CDR3: TGTGCCAGTAGTATCGGAGTACCTTACAATGAGCAGTTCTTC. Looking up the rest from reference TRBV19 and TRBJ2-1 gives the full variable domain: DGGITQSPKYLFRKEGQNVTLSCEQNLNHDAMYWYRQDPGQGLRLIYYSQIVNDFQKGDIAEGYSVSREKKESFPLTVTSAQKNPTAFYLCASSIGVPYNEQFFGPGTRLTVL.

Only a few counts were recorded for this clone. This chain connects TRBV2 to TRBJ2-2; TRBD2 is a possible D gene (5 bases). With 6 bases removed from V and 2 bases from J, the gap between germline ends came to 13 bases. CDR3 length: 15 residues. The V gene's germline CDR1 is SNHLY and CDR2 FYNNEI. The CDR3 here is CASSPPRGNTGELFF. The DNA for the CDR3 is TGTGCCAGCAGCCCTCCCCGGGGAAACACCGGGGAGCTGTTTTTT.

The chain joins TRBV20-1 to TRBJ2-7, with 9 bases fitting TRBD1. There are 15 residues in the CDR3. Germline V CDR1 and CDR2: DFQATT, SNEGSKA (reference sequence). V shed 3 bases, J shed 3 bases, and the junction held 9 bases outside the gene matches. CDR3: CSASLGGTGIYEQYF. CDR3 DNA: TGCAGTGCTAGTTTGGGTGGGACAGGGATCTACGAGCAGTACTTC.

This clone was picked up one time. CDR3 sequence: CASSLQGARTEAFF. Written as DNA, the CDR3 is TGTGCCAGCAGTTTACAGGGGGCTCGGACTGAAGCTTTCTTT. V gene TRBV28 combines with J gene TRBJ1-1, with 8 bases identical to TRBD1. V lost 2 bases, J lost 5 bases, and 4 bases stayed unmatched. Germline CDR1 MDHEN, CDR2 SYDVKM. This CDR3 comprises 14 residues.

The chain employs TRBV5-1 and TRBJ1-1, with D unresolved. V lost 2 bases, J lost 3 bases, and 17 bases lay in between. The CDR3 has 16 amino acids. From germline, CDR1 is SGHRS and CDR2 YFSETQ. DNA for the CDR3: TGCGCCAGCAGCTTTTACCCCGGGAACCGGGACACTGAAGCTTTCTTT. The encoded protein is CASSFYPGNRDTEAFF.

This chain uses TRBV19 with TRBJ1-5; possible D gene TRBD1, 6 bases. The CDR3 is 16 residues long. V was cut by 5 bases and J by 1 base, with 15 bases left in between. CDR1 is LNHDA, CDR2 SQIVND, per germline (reference sequence). The CDR3 region is CASSWEQGFSNQPQHF. CDR3 DNA sequence: TGTGCCAGTAGTTGGGAACAGGGTTTCAGCAATCAGCCCCAGCATTTT.

The chain uses TRBV27 and TRBJ1-1; D is unclear. Per germline, CDR1 MNHEY and CDR2 SMNVEV (reference sequence). The CDR3 has 13 residues. V gave up 2 bases and J gave up 3 bases, with 7 bases separating them. The CDR3 DNA reads TGTGCCAGCAGTTTAAGGAGGGACACTGAAGCTTTCTTT. Protein sequence: CASSLRRDTEAFF.

The chain uses TRBV7-9 and TRBJ1-2; maybe TRBD1 (5 bases). Between the trimmed V and J ends, which lost 6 bases and 3 bases, there was a span of 14 bases. Per germline, CDR1 SEHNR and CDR2 FQNEAQ (reference sequence). There are 14 residues in the CDR3. CDR3 DNA: TGTGCCAGCAGTCATGTGGAGGGGTACTATGGCTACACCTTC. This codes for CASSHVEGYYGYTF. Together with reference TRBV7-9 and TRBJ1-2, the CDR3 gives the full variable domain: DTGVSQNPRHKITKRGQNVTFRCDPISEHNRLYWYRQTLGQGPEFLTYFQNEAQLEKSRLLSDRFSAERPKGSFSTLEIQRTEQGDSAMYLCASSHVEGYYGYTFGSGTRLTVV.

This clone has a single count. For the CDR3, the DNA is TGTGCCAGCTCACCGTCGGGACAGAATATGAACACTGAAGCTTTCTTT. Translation gives CASSPSGQNMNTEAFF. This rearrangement joins TRBV18 to TRBJ1-1; TRBD1 matches at 7 bases. J gave up 0 bases and V 3 bases, and 7 bases lay outside the gene matches. CDR1 is KGHSH and CDR2 is LQKENI in the germline V gene. CDR3 length equals 16 residues.

The chain carries TRBV7-2 and TRBJ2-7, with TRBD2 matching 7 bases. The V gene's germline CDR1 is SGHTA and CDR2 FQGNSA. This CDR3 contains 17 residues. The J segment lost 1 base and the V segment lost 5 bases, leaving 14 bases of the junction unmatched. CDR3 sequence: CASSPQGRGIGSYEQYF. The CDR3 bases are TGTGCCAGCAGCCCTCAAGGGAGGGGAATAGGGTCCTACGAGCAGTACTTC.

Regarding this clone: This same CDR3 is encoded by further DNA sequences in the sample. The rearrangement uses TRBV2 and TRBJ2-7; 7 bases agree with TRBD2. J gave up 4 bases and V 8 bases, and 2 bases lay outside the gene matches. Per germline, CDR1 SNHLY and CDR2 FYNNEI. This CDR3 spans 11 amino acids. The CDR3 DNA follows: TGTGCCAGCGGGAGGGAGTACGAGCAGTACTTC. As protein: CASGREYEQYF.

This clone is labeled as medium-sized. The rearrangement uses TRBV5-4 and TRBJ1-1; a weak D match, TRBD1 (5 bases). In germline, CDR1 is SGHNT, CDR2 YYREEE (reference sequence). The CDR3 has 14 residues. V shed 0 bases and J shed 6 bases, with 12 bases lying between them. This CDR3 reads CASSLDSGGSEAFF. The CDR3, as DNA: TGTGCCAGCAGCTTGGACAGCGGGGGGTCTGAAGCTTTCTTT.

The chain recombines TRBV28 with TRBJ1-5; 7 positions match TRBD1. Germline-derived CDR1 and CDR2 are MDHEN and SYDVKM. With V trimmed by 3 bases and J by 6 bases, 5 bases remained unmatched. The CDR3 totals 14 residues. The CDR3 here is CASSFHRGGQPQHF. Here the CDR3 DNA reads TGTGCCAGCAGTTTTCACAGGGGAGGTCAGCCCCAGCATTTT. Drawing the rest from reference TRBV28 and TRBJ1-5, the complete variable domain is DVKVTQSSRYLVKRTGEKVFLECVQDMDHENMFWYRQDPGLGLRLIYFSYDVKMKEKGDIPEGYSVSREKKERFSLILESASTNQTSMYLCASSFHRGGQPQHFGDGTRLSIL.

CDR3 sequence reads: CASSPGQGAYEQYF. The DNA of the CDR3 is TGTGCCAGCTCCCCAGGACAGGGGGCCTACGAGCAGTACTTC. V usage is TRBV9 and J usage is TRBJ2-7, with 10 bases that match TRBD1. With V trimmed by 7 bases and J by 2 bases, 6 bases remained unmatched. Looked up from germline, CDR1 is SGDLS and CDR2 is YYNGEE. There are 14 residues in the CDR3.

This clone was seen once. This chain connects TRBV27 to TRBJ2-2; D may be TRBD1 (6 bases). Trimming removed 6 bases at V and 2 bases at J, with 16 bases between. CDR3 length: 16 amino acids. Germline V gene lookup returns CDR1 MNHEY and CDR2 SMNVEV (reference sequence). The CDR3 DNA sequence: TGTGCCAGCAGCCCCACCGGACAGATAAACACCGGGGAGCTGTTTTTT. Protein sequence: CASSPTGQINTGELFF.

The chain employs TRBV2 and TRBJ1-5; 7 bases map to TRBD1. This CDR3 contains 17 residues. The germline CDR1 and CDR2 sequences are SNHLY and FYNNEI. V was clipped by 2 bases and J by 6 bases; unmatched bases: 13. Written as DNA, the CDR3 is TGTGCCAGCAGTGAACACTGGACTGGAGGGGGCCTTCAGCCCCAGCATTTT. Protein product: CASSEHWTGGGLQPQHF.

V is TRBV15 and J is TRBJ2-7; 10 bases fit TRBD2. Germline V lookup: CDR1 LNHNV, CDR2 YYDKDF (reference sequence). This CDR3 is 18 amino acids long. V lost 0 bases to trimming and J lost 3 bases; unmatched junction nucleotides: 11. As DNA, the CDR3 is TGTGCCACCAGCAGAGAACGTCTAACGGGGACTAGCGTCTACGAGCAGTACTTC. It codes for CATSRERLTGTSVYEQYF.

This chain connects TRBV27 to TRBJ2-7; 7 positions agree with TRBD1. CDR3 size: 15 residues. Germline assignment: CDR1 MNHEY and CDR2 SMNVEV (reference sequence). The ends lost 7 bases at V and 3 bases at J; junction bases unmatched: 12. CDR3: CASNVRQGFHYEQYF. The CDR3, as DNA: TGTGCCAGCAATGTTCGACAGGGCTTCCACTACGAGCAGTACTTC.

The chain links TRBV27 to TRBJ1-1, with a tentative D call TRBD1 (5 bases). Per the germline V gene, CDR1 is MNHEY and CDR2 is SMNVEV (reference sequence). The CDR3 covers 14 residues. The V end was cut by 4 bases, the J end by 6 bases, with 15 bases between. As DNA, the CDR3 is TGTGCCAGCAGTTCAGGGTCAGGTACGGCTGAAGCTTTCTTT. Translation gives CASSSGSGTAEAFF.